The sequence of this T cell receptor beta chain was determined in a study of identical twins. General observations from the study: Potential partial confounding of zero-insertion analyses by invariant MAIT and iNKT cells was noted.

TCRdb independently ran MiXCR on the 5' RACE reads; one entry per CDR3 protein. The table includes 500,000 to 650,000 distinct CDR3 sequences, around 7.4% detected once. Each donor (without exception) was a healthy Caucasian. Germline values: CDR1 DFQATT, CDR2 SNEGSKA (reference sequence). V dropped 4 bases and J dropped 5; count of bases not matched to a gene: 11. This CDR3 has 15 residues. This clonotype showed up just a few times. The antigen remains undetermined. These same records also appear under a second study, on yellow fever vaccine responses in identical twins.

The sample consisted of PBMCs. This chain connects TRBV20-1 to TRBJ2-7; 10 nucleotides match TRBD2. The sequence came from a woman aged 18 to 35 in good health. The CDR3 loop reads CSATSGASGRDEQYF. CDR3 coding DNA: TGCAGTGCTACCTCCGGGGCTAGCGGGAGAGACGAGCAGTACTTC.